These 25 T cell receptor beta chains originate from one sample sequenced in a study of blood T cell repertoires in COVID-19. TCRdb's table, derived via immunoSEQ multiplex PCR, lists solely in-frame clones and lacks some. The sample lists 50,000 to 65,000 clones; roughly two thirds were seen once. Sequenced input: PBMCs or T cells enriched from blood (not recorded which). Every receptor here comes from a woman aged 55 to 70 who had been exposed to COVID-19.

This chain links TRBV19 with TRBJ1-1; D not resolved. Deletions cut 5 bases from V and 4 bases from J, with 11 bases between. The CDR3 is 13 amino acids. From germline, CDR1 is LNHDA and CDR2 SQIVND (reference sequence). The CDR3 sequence is CASSPRRGTEAFF. The CDR3 DNA reads as TGTGCCAGTAGTCCCAGACGAGGCACTGAAGCTTTCTTT.

The chain is built from TRBV27 and TRBJ1-4; 9 positions agree with TRBD1. Unmatched junction bases numbered 7, after V lost 6 bases and J lost 8 bases. This CDR3 is built from 14 residues. Germline loops: CDR1 MNHEY, CDR2 SMNVEV (reference sequence). CDR3 amino acids: CASRQQGAREKLFF. For the CDR3, the DNA is TGTGCCAGCAGGCAACAGGGGGCGAGGGAAAAACTGTTTTTT.

This clone appeared a few times. V gene TRBV5-4 combines with J gene TRBJ2-7; TRBD1 is a possible D gene (5 bases). Trimming cost V 0 bases and J 2 bases, with 12 bases left between them. This CDR3 comprises 15 residues. Germline CDR1 is SGHNT and CDR2 is YYREEE (reference sequence). The CDR3 DNA is TGTGCCAGCAGCTTGGGTGGACATTCCGCCTACGAGCAGTACTTC. Amino acids: CASSLGGHSAYEQYF.

This clone was recorded only once. The chain recombines TRBV6-2 or TRBV6-3 with TRBJ2-7; D may be TRBD2 (6 bases). Germline V gene sequence: CDR1 MNHEY, CDR2 SVGEGT. V was pared by 0 bases and J by 3 bases, with 18 bases between. The CDR3 totals 17 residues. CDR3 in DNA: TGTGCCAGCAGTTACTCCTTTCTGGGCGGGGCTTTCTACGAGCAGTACTTC. Protein sequence: CASSYSFLGGAFYEQYF.

The V call is TRBV5-1, the J call TRBJ2-1, with 7 positions matching TRBD1. Unmatched junction bases numbered 1, after V lost 6 bases and J lost 7 bases. Germline loops: CDR1 SGHRS, CDR2 YFSETQ. This CDR3 spans 11 amino acids. Written as DNA, the CDR3 is TGCGCCAGCACCAGGGGGAATGAGCAGTTCTTC. Translated, it gives CASTRGNEQFF. The full variable domain, with the rest looked up from reference TRBV5-1 and TRBJ2-1, is KAGVTQTPRYLIKTRGQQVTLSCSPISGHRSVSWYQQTPGQGLQFLFEYFSETQRNKGNFPGRFSGRQFSNSRSEMNVSTLELGDSALYLCASTRGNEQFFGPGTRLTVL.

The chain links TRBV5-5 to TRBJ2-3; 8 bases are shared with TRBD2. The CDR3 runs 16 residues. From germline, CDR1 is SGHKS and CDR2 YYEKEE (reference sequence). J was trimmed by 4 bases and V by 4 bases; bases with no gene match: 11. CDR3: CASSPYREGGADTQYF. CDR3 nucleotides: TGTGCCAGCAGCCCCTACCGGGAGGGGGGGGCAGATACGCAGTATTTT. Drawing the rest from reference TRBV5-5 and TRBJ2-3, the complete variable domain is DAGVTQSPTHLIKTRGQQVTLRCSPISGHKSVSWYQQVLGQGPQFIFQYYEKEERGRGNFPDRFSARQFPNYSSELNVNALLLGDSALYLCASSPYREGGADTQYFGPGTRLTVL.

The rearrangement uses TRBV5-5 and TRBJ1-1; TRBD1 aligns across 8 bases. Germline CDR1 SGHKS, CDR2 YYEKEE (reference sequence). The junction had 11 bases not matched to a gene; V was cut back by 4 bases and J by 0 bases. The CDR3 loop spans 17 amino acids. In DNA form, the CDR3 reads TGTGCCAGCAGCCCCGGAGGGCTGACAGGGGTGAACACTGAAGCTTTCTTT. Translating gives CASSPGGLTGVNTEAFF.

Here the CDR3 reads CASSRGRVPGYTF. The CDR3, as DNA: TGTGCCAGCAGCCGAGGCAGGGTCCCTGGCTACACCTTC. J is TRBJ1-2 and V is TRBV3-1 (or the pseudogene TRBV3-2); the D gene is possibly TRBD1 (5 bases). Germline V gene lookup returns CDR1 LGHDT and CDR2 YNNKEL (reference sequence). The CDR3 loop spans 13 amino acids. V shed 4 bases and J shed 7 bases, with 13 bases lying between them.

The rearrangement links TRBV11-2 to TRBJ2-7; D unclear. Germline V CDR1 and CDR2: SGHAT, FQNNGV. The V end was cut by 0 bases, the J end by 3 bases, with 9 bases between. The CDR3 contains 14 residues. The CDR3 DNA reads TGTGCCAGCAGCTTAGATCGGGTAGGCTACGAGCAGTACTTC. Translated, it gives CASSLDRVGYEQYF.

This rearrangement joins TRBV4-2 to TRBJ2-3; 10 nucleotides agree with TRBD2. J lost 3 bases, V lost 4 bases, and 4 bases had no gene match. CDR3 length: 15 residues. Germline assignment: CDR1 LGHNA and CDR2 YNFKEQ. DNA for the CDR3: TGTGCCAGCAGCCCGAGCGGGAGGGAAACAGATACGCAGTATTTT. Protein product: CASSPSGRETDTQYF.

V and J are TRBV6-2 or TRBV6-3 and TRBJ2-7; no clear D gene. The germline CDR1 and CDR2 sequences are MNHEY and SVGEGT. The CDR3 totals 12 residues. Trimming cost V 2 bases and J 2 bases, with 4 bases left between them. CDR3 amino acids: CASSYDTYEQYF. The CDR3 DNA is TGTGCCAGCAGTTACGACACCTACGAGCAGTACTTC.

The chain employs TRBV28 and TRBJ2-1; TRBD2 agrees at 7 bases. The CDR3 sequence is 14 residues long. CDR1 and CDR2 from the germline V gene are MDHEN and SYDVKM. Losses at the gene ends were 8 bases for V and 8 bases for J; bases not matched to a gene: 12. As DNA, the CDR3 is TGTGCCAGCGCCCTGGCGGGAGTAGTTCATGAGCAGTTCTTC. This encodes CASALAGVVHEQFF.

This chain connects TRBV5-5 to TRBJ1-3; 7 bases line up with TRBD1. With V trimmed by 3 bases and J by 1 base, 10 bases remained unmatched. The CDR3 extends over 17 amino acids. Germline V gene lookup returns CDR1 SGHKS and CDR2 YYEKEE (reference sequence). The CDR3 protein is CASSSLGGTDSGNTIYF. The DNA for the CDR3 is TGTGCCAGCAGCTCCCTCGGTGGGACAGATTCTGGAAACACCATATATTTT. The full variable domain, completed using reference TRBV5-5 and TRBJ1-3, is DAGVTQSPTHLIKTRGQQVTLRCSPISGHKSVSWYQQVLGQGPQFIFQYYEKEERGRGNFPDRFSARQFPNYSSELNVNALLLGDSALYLCASSSLGGTDSGNTIYFGEGSWLTVV.

This clone was detected once. The genes are TRBV18 and TRBJ1-4, with 9 bases matching TRBD1. Germline lookup yields CDR1 KGHSH and CDR2 LQKENI. The V segment lost 6 bases and the J segment 8 bases; nucleotides outside the gene matches: 13. This CDR3 region has 16 residues. In DNA, the CDR3 is TGTGCCAGCTCCCCTAGGGGGACAGGGATGAACGAAAAACTGTTTTTT. Translation: CASSPRGTGMNEKLFF. The variable domain in full, with the rest retrieved from reference TRBV18 and TRBJ1-4, is NAGVMQNPRHLVRRRGQEARLRCSPMKGHSHVYWYRQLPEEGLKFMVYLQKENIIDESGMPKERFSAEFPKEGPSILRIQQVVRGDSAAYFCASSPRGTGMNEKLFFGSGTQLSVL.

This rearrangement joins TRBV3-1 (or the pseudogene TRBV3-2) to TRBJ1-1, with D possibly matching TRBD1 (5 bases). The germline V gene encodes CDR1 LGHDT and CDR2 YNNKEL (reference sequence). The ends were cut back, 6 bases at V and 0 bases at J, with 11 bases in the middle. CDR3 length: 14 amino acids. CDR3 in DNA: TGTGCCAGCAGACTCAGACAGTTGAACACTGAAGCTTTCTTT. This sequence encodes CASRLRQLNTEAFF.

The chain combines TRBV6-6 with TRBJ2-5; 12 bases line up with TRBD2. After removal of 4 bases from V and 5 bases from J, the junction contained 2 bases not matched to a gene. CDR1 is MNHNY, CDR2 SVGAGI, per germline (reference sequence). The CDR3 sequence is 14 residues long. CDR3: CASSSSGGAETQYF. CDR3 coding DNA: TGTGCCAGCAGTTCTAGCGGGGGGGCCGAGACCCAGTACTTC.

In regard to this clone: Additional DNA sequences in this sample encode the identical CDR3. The chain links TRBV6-5 to TRBJ1-6; D not certain. CDR3 length: 12 residues. V was clipped by 2 bases and J by 9 bases, with 5 bases between them. The germline gives CDR1 MNHEY, CDR2 SVGAGI. CDR3 residues: CASSYRGSPLHF. CDR3 sequence (DNA): TGTGCCAGCAGTTACCGAGGTTCACCCCTCCACTTT.

This clone has only a few counts. The chain combines TRBV19 with TRBJ1-5, with 7 nucleotides matching TRBD1. From germline, CDR1 is LNHDA and CDR2 SQIVND (reference sequence). V lost 6 bases and J lost 4; bases outside the gene matches: 0. The CDR3 contains 12 residues. The CDR3 region has the DNA TGTGCCAGTAGGACAGGGAATCAGCCCCAGCATTTT. It is translated as CASRTGNQPQHF. The full variable domain, completed using reference TRBV19 and TRBJ1-5, is DGGITQSPKYLFRKEGQNVTLSCEQNLNHDAMYWYRQDPGQGLRLIYYSQIVNDFQKGDIAEGYSVSREKKESFPLTVTSAQKNPTAFYLCASRTGNQPQHFGDGTRLSIL.

The sample holds a few counts of this clone. The chain links TRBV30 to TRBJ1-5; maybe TRBD1 (6 bases). V was clipped by 4 bases and J by 4 bases, with 11 bases between them. Germline loops: CDR1 GTSNPN, CDR2 SVGIG (reference sequence). The CDR3 sequence is 13 residues long. CDR3 loop: CAWNDRTNQPQHF. The CDR3 bases are TGTGCCTGGAACGACAGGACTAATCAGCCCCAGCATTTT.

The chain joins TRBV4-3 to TRBJ2-3; 8 bases map to TRBD1. The V segment lost 4 bases and the J segment 2 bases; nucleotides outside the gene matches: 5. The germline CDR1 and CDR2 sequences are LGHNA and YSLEER. The length of the CDR3 is 15 residues. CDR3: CASSLTGDPTDTQYF. The CDR3 bases are TGCGCCAGCAGCCTGACAGGGGACCCCACAGATACGCAGTATTTT.

V and J are TRBV19 and TRBJ1-2, with no clear D. V was cut by 7 bases and J by 7 bases, with 10 bases left in between. Germline assignment: CDR1 LNHDA and CDR2 SQIVND (reference sequence). CDR3 size: 11 residues. In nucleotides, the CDR3 is TGTGCCAGTATGGGAGAGATTGGCTACACCTTC. It codes for CASMGEIGYTF.

This chain uses TRBV30 with TRBJ1-2, with 11 bases matching TRBD1. The CDR3 loop spans 16 amino acids. Per the germline V gene, CDR1 is GTSNPN and CDR2 is SVGIG (reference sequence). CDR3 residues: CALARGQGVLLDGYTF. The DNA of the CDR3 is TGTGCTTTGGCTCGGGGACAGGGGGTTTTATTGGATGGCTACACCTTC. The whole variable domain, filled in from reference TRBV30 and TRBJ1-2, reads SQTIHQWPATLVQPVGSPLSLECTVEGTSNPNLYWYRQAAGRGLQLLFYSVGIGQISSEVPQNLSASRPQDRQFILSSKKLLLSDSGFYLCALARGQGVLLDGYTFGSGTRLTVV.

This chain uses TRBV9 with TRBJ2-5; D is undetermined. The CDR3 is 13 residues long. Trimming stripped 4 bases from V and 0 bases from J, with 7 bases between. Germline CDR1 is SGDLS and CDR2 is YYNGEE. CDR3 sequence: CASSPRYQETQYF. CDR3 DNA sequence: TGTGCCAGCAGCCCCCGGTACCAAGAGACCCAGTACTTC.

The V and J genes are TRBV9 and TRBJ2-3, with D maybe TRBD2 (6 bases). Germline V gene data show CDR1 as SGDLS and CDR2 as YYNGEE. The ends were cut back, 2 bases at V and 2 bases at J, with 9 bases in the middle. The length of the CDR3 is 14 residues. CDR3 sequence (DNA): TGTGCCAGCAGCGTGCGGGGCCTCACAGATACGCAGTATTTT. It is translated as CASSVRGLTDTQYF.

The rearrangement links TRBV30 to TRBJ1-1, with a possible D match to TRBD1 (6 bases). Germline V gene data show CDR1 as GTSNPN and CDR2 as SVGIG (reference sequence). V was clipped by 4 bases and J by 5 bases, with 11 bases between them. This CDR3 region has 12 residues. CDR3 sequence reads: CAWMRGGTEAFF. The CDR3 bases are TGTGCCTGGATGAGGGGGGGGACTGAAGCTTTCTTT.